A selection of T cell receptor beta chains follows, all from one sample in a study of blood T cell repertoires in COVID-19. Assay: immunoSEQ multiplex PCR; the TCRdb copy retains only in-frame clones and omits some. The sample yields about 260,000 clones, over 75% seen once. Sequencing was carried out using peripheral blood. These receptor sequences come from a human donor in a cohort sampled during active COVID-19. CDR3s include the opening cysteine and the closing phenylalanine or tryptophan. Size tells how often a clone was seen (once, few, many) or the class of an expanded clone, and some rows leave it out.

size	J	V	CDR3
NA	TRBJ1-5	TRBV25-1	CASSGWGLNQPQHF
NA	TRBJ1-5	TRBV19	CASSIVRDRGSLSNQPQHF
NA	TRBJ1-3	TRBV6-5	CASTQGGSGNTIYF
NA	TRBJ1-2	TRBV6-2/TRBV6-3	CASSYRGGRRVETYGYTF
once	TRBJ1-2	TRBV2	CATQDRTYGYTF
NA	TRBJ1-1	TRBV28	CASSLRTGFEAFF
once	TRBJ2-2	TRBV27	CASSLFLRNTGELFF
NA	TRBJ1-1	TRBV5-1	CASSLRTGQSEAFF
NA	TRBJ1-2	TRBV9	CASSVDPSGTEEGYGYTF
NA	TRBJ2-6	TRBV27	CASSQLAGGTAGANVLTF
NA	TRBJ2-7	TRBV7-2	CASSLGRQVPRLNSYEQYF
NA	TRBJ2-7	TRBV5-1	CASTTDQGYEQYF
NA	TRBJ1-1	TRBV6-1	CASSDARSGTGDTEAFF
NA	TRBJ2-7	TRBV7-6	CASSPRTGGNYEQYF
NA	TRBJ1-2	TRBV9	CASSYTPAGTVYGYTF
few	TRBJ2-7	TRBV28	CASSKLDNSYEQYF